These 13 T cell receptor beta chains originate from one sample sequenced in a study of PD-L1 blockade in urothelial cancer. Profiling relied on immunoSEQ multiplex PCR, and the TCRdb table lists in-frame clones only, not all of them. The sample has tens of thousands of clones, approximately 90% seen once; the top ten hold around 0.87%. Regarding time point: peripheral blood 6 weeks after treatment start. The input for sequencing was PBMCs, taken around atezolizumab (anti-PD-L1) treatment. All receptors come from a woman aged 80 or over with urothelial cancer.

The chain couples TRBV7-3 to TRBJ2-1; TRBD2 might be the D (6 bases). Germline CDR1 reads SGHTA; CDR2 reads FQGTGA. CDR3 length: 16 residues. Between the trimmed V and J ends, which lost 5 bases and 4 bases, there was a span of 18 bases. This chain's CDR3 is CASSLPGTGTYNEQFF. CDR3 nucleotides: TGTGCCAGCAGCCTCCCCGGGACTGGCACATACAATGAGCAGTTCTTC.

The chain couples TRBV1 to TRBJ2-1; no check of the table's D call, TRBD2, against the DNA was made. TRBV1 is shown as a pseudogene. This CDR3 is 14 amino acids long. The CDR3 spells CTSSRGLAGGEQFF. As DNA, the CDR3 is TGCACCAGCAGCCGCGGACTAGCGGGAGGTGAGCAGTTCTTC.

The chain links TRBV11-2 to TRBJ1-5, with 12 nucleotides matching TRBD1. With 0 bases clipped from V and 6 bases from J, the junction kept 6 bases outside the gene matches. CDR1 and CDR2 (germline): SGHAT, FQNNGV. CDR3 length: 17 amino acids. The CDR3 sequence is CASSLDGTGGVSQPQHF. DNA for the CDR3: TGTGCCAGCAGCTTAGATGGGACAGGGGGCGTAAGTCAGCCCCAGCATTTT.

The chain recombines TRBV7-3 with TRBJ2-1, with TRBD2 as a possible D gene (5 bases). V lost 3 bases and J 7 bases, leaving 25 bases between the germline ends. Per germline, CDR1 SGHTA and CDR2 FQGTGA. There are 18 residues in the CDR3. The DNA of the CDR3 is TGTGCCAGCAGCTTCTCGGCGGGTGGGAGAGGGTCTCTTAATGAGCAGTTCTTC. This gives the protein CASSFSAGGRGSLNEQFF.

The chain joins TRBV7-3 to TRBJ2-2; 12 bases line up with TRBD2. The CDR3 spans 17 residues. V was pared by 0 bases and J by 5 bases, with 4 bases of the junction left unmatched. Germline assignment: CDR1 SGHTA and CDR2 FQGTGA. CDR3 protein: CASSLTPTSGSTGELFF. The CDR3 nucleotides are TGTGCCAGCAGCTTAACCCCGACTAGCGGGAGTACCGGGGAGCTGTTTTTT.

CDR3 loop: CAWSAGQMNTEAFF. The CDR3 DNA follows: TGTGCCTGGAGTGCTGGACAGATGAACACTGAAGCTTTCTTT. This chain connects TRBV30 to TRBJ1-1, with D maybe TRBD1 (6 bases). Trimming cost V 1 base and J 0 bases, with 9 bases left between them. The CDR3 is 14 residues long. The germline gives CDR1 GTSNPN, CDR2 SVGIG (reference sequence). Drawing the rest from reference TRBV30 and TRBJ1-1, the complete variable domain is SQTIHQWPATLVQPVGSPLSLECTVEGTSNPNLYWYRQAAGRGLQLLFYSVGIGQISSEVPQNLSASRPQDRQFILSSKKLLLSDSGFYLCAWSAGQMNTEAFFGQGTRLTVV.

The chain is built from TRBV4-1 and TRBJ1-5, with 8 bases aligning to TRBD1. Looked up from germline, CDR1 is MGHRA and CDR2 is YSYEKL. The CDR3 totals 15 residues. V lost 2 bases, J lost 6 bases, and 6 bases stayed unmatched. CDR3 in DNA: TGCGCCAGCAGCCAAAGAGACAGGGGAACTCAGCCCCAGCATTTT. Its protein is CASSQRDRGTQPQHF.

The chain has TRBV7-3 and TRBJ1-2; D perhaps matches TRBD1 (6 bases). The CDR3 has 13 residues. V shed 5 bases and J shed 2 bases, with 9 bases lying between them. Germline V gene lookup returns CDR1 SGHTA and CDR2 FQGTGA. The CDR3 DNA follows: TGTGCCAGCAGCCCAGGGGTCAACTATGGCTACACCTTC. Protein product: CASSPGVNYGYTF.

The V and J genes are TRBV5-1 and TRBJ2-5; 13 bases are shared with TRBD2. Trimming took 1 base from V and 1 from J; bases not matched to a gene: 4. This CDR3 is built from 17 residues. In germline, CDR1 is SGHRS, CDR2 YFSETQ. The CDR3 region has the DNA TGCGCCAGCAGCTTGAGGGGACTAGCGGGAACCCAAGAGACCCAGTACTTC. Amino acid sequence: CASSLRGLAGTQETQYF.

The rearrangement joins TRBV27 to TRBJ2-1; 8 positions match TRBD2. The CDR3 runs 15 residues. V dropped 7 bases and J dropped 5; count of bases not matched to a gene: 10. Germline V lookup: CDR1 MNHEY, CDR2 SMNVEV (reference sequence). This chain's CDR3 is CASTPVGLANNEQFF. As DNA, the CDR3 is TGTGCCAGCACCCCTGTAGGACTAGCCAACAATGAGCAGTTCTTC.

V gene TRBV11-3 combines with J gene TRBJ2-2; D gene uncertain. The CDR3 has 14 residues. Germline values: CDR1 SGHNT, CDR2 YENEEA. V lost 5 bases to trimming and J lost 0 bases, with 7 bases between them. This CDR3 is CASSLSTNTGELFF. CDR3 DNA: TGTGCCAGCAGCCTGAGTACGAACACCGGGGAGCTGTTTTTT.

This chain uses TRBV10-2 with TRBJ2-7; tentative D call: TRBD2 (6 bases). The V and J ends lost 5 bases and 3 bases respectively, with 17 bases between them. Germline V gene sequence: CDR1 WSHSY, CDR2 SAAADI. This CDR3 contains 15 residues. This CDR3 reads CASSPEEGRYYEQYF. The DNA of the CDR3 is TGCGCCAGCAGTCCTGAGGAAGGGAGGTACTACGAGCAGTACTTC.

V and J are TRBV7-9 and TRBJ2-7, with TRBD1 matching 8 bases. J lost 2 bases, V lost 4 bases, and 7 bases had no gene match. In germline, CDR1 is SEHNR, CDR2 FQNEAQ (reference sequence). CDR3 length: 15 amino acids. For the CDR3, the DNA is TGTGCCAGCAGCTCAGCCGGGACAGGTACCTACGAGCAGTACTTC. Translated, it gives CASSSAGTGTYEQYF.